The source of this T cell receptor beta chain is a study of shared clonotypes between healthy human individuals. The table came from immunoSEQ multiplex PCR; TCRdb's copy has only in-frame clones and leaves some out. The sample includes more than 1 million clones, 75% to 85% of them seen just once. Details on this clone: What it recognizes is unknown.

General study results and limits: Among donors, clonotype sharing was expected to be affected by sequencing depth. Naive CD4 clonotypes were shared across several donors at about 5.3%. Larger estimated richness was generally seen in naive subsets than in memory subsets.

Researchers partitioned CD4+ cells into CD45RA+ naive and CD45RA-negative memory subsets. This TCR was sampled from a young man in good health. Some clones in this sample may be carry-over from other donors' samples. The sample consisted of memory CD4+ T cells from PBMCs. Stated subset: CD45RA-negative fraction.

The DNA of the CDR3 is TGTGCCACCAAGGGGGTCTACGAGCAGTACTTC. Amino acids: CATKGVYEQYF. The genes are TRBV6-5 and TRBJ2-5, with a possible D match to TRBD1 (6 bases). The better agreement between TRBJ2-7 and the DNA end casts doubt on the J call. There are 11 residues in the CDR3. Germline-derived CDR1 and CDR2 are MNHEY and SVGAGI.